A selection of T cell receptor beta chains follows, all from one sample in a study of T cells in Graves' hyperthyroidism and ophthalmopathy. TCRdb re-derived calls from the multiplex PCR reads in MiXCR, one entry per CDR3 protein. The profile shows hundreds of thousands of distinct CDR3 sequences, approximately 13% of them singletons. The source material was blood. Receptors were obtained from a woman in her twenties or thirties with Graves' hyperthyroidism. Each CDR3 is given with its conserved first and last residue. Fields, in order: V gene, clone size, D gene, J gene, CDR3 DNA, CDR3 protein. A D gene is named only where the DNA matches it firmly. Clone size appears in some rows only: once, few, many, or a class for an expanded clone.

>TRBV3-1|NA|NA|TRBJ2-1
TGTGCCAGCAGCCAAGACTGGTATAGACGGGCTAACAATGAGCAGTTCTTC
CASSQDWYRRANNEQFF
>TRBV2|many|NA|TRBJ2-5
TGTGCCAGCAAGGGAGCCCGAGGGGGAGAGACCCAGTACTTC
CASKGARGGETQYF
>TRBV28|NA|TRBD2|TRBJ2-5
TGTGCCAGCAGTCCATGGACTAGCGTGCAGACCCAGTACTTC
CASSPWTSVQTQYF
>TRBV11-1|NA|TRBD2|TRBJ2-7
TGTGCCAGCAGACACTCCGGACTAGCGGGAGACAAACAGCAGTACTTC
CASRHSGLAGDKQQYF
>TRBV10-3|NA|NA|TRBJ1-5
TGTGCCATCTCTAGAAATGGGGGGGATCAGCCCCAGCATTTT
CAISRNGGDQPQHF
>TRBV28|NA|NA|TRBJ1-2
TGTGCCAACAGTCTGGGGGTGGACGGTGGCTACACCTTC
CANSLGVDGGYTF
>TRBV29-1|few|TRBD2|TRBJ2-5
TGCAGCGTTGAGGTGGGAGGGGCAGAGACCCAGTACTTC
CSVEVGGAETQYF
>TRBV20-1|many|TRBD2|TRBJ2-5
TGCAGTGCTCTCAGGACTAGCGGGTTGGGAGAGACCCAGTACTTC
CSALRTSGLGETQYF
>TRBV19|NA|NA|TRBJ2-1
TGTGCCAGTAGTATCCTACGCGAAGCCAATGAGCAGTTCTTC
CASSILREANEQFF
>TRBV28|many|NA|TRBJ2-5
TGTGCCAGCAGTTCAGGGGTCCCTCCAGAGACCCAGTACTTC
CASSSGVPPETQYF
>TRBV28|few|NA|TRBJ1-2
TGTGCCAGCAGTTCCCCGGGCGGTCGGTTTAGCTACACCTTC
CASSSPGGRFSYTF